This T cell receptor (beta chain) is from a study of T cell repertoires in cytomegalovirus infection. Whole-study context: Public TCR beta signature analysis indicated the presence of both CMV infection and matching HLA type.

The CDR3 totals 16 residues. The ends were cut back, 2 bases at V and 3 bases at J, with 15 bases in the middle. Germline V gene data show CDR1 as SGDLS and CDR2 as YYNGEE. This clonotype was counted a few times. The antigen is undetermined. TCRdb ran MiXCR on the reads and lists one entry per CDR3 protein. Of some 450,000 distinct CDR3 sequences listed, approximately 33% are singletons. Study-wide findings and caveats: The cumulative frequency of public TCR beta families distinguished individuals who carried CMV together with the relevant HLA. CMV-specific HLA-C-restricted TCR beta clonotypes dominated the ex vivo response.

The source is a human donor in good health (CMV status not recorded). Some clones in this sample may be carry-over from other donors' samples. What was sequenced was PBMCs. The chain combines TRBV9 with TRBJ2-1; D could derive from TRBD1 or TRBD2 (5 bases each). CDR3 protein: CASSVGPGEIYNEQFF. In DNA form, the CDR3 reads TGTGCCAGCAGCGTGGGACCCGGGGAGATCTACAATGAGCAGTTCTTC.